Included here is one TCR beta chain sequence, with context. The target antigen is unknown. The germline V and J ends were trimmed by 1 base and 6 bases, with 13 bases remaining between them. This CDR3 has 14 amino acids. Germline-derived CDR1 and CDR2 are SGHAT and FQNNGV. These data belong to a study of cytomegalovirus exposure and HLA in healthy donors. Study-level findings and limits: Association with HLA alleles at 0.05 false discovery rate was found for 15,000 to 20,000 TCR beta sequences in a later analysis. The majority of CMV-associated TCR beta chains were reported as apparently HLA-restricted in a later analysis. In a later analysis, TCR beta V- and J-gene trimming showed a link to a missense DCLRE1C variant. Upon later analysis, TCR association rates were observed to vary by HLA locus, being highest for DRB1 and lowest for HLA-C.

Use of 60 Vbeta and 13 Jbeta primers characterized the PCR. Profiling relied on immunoSEQ multiplex PCR, and the TCRdb table lists in-frame clones only, not all of them. The sample includes 250,000 or so clones, roughly four fifths of them seen just once. This TCR was sampled from a woman aged 60-75 years in good health and CMV-seropositive. V usage is TRBV11-2 and J usage is TRBJ2-7, with D perhaps matching TRBD1 (6 bases). The specimen sequenced was PBMCs. CDR3: CASSLVRGRGEQYF. The CDR3 DNA is TGTGCCAGCAGCTTAGTCAGGGGAAGGGGCGAGCAGTACTTC.